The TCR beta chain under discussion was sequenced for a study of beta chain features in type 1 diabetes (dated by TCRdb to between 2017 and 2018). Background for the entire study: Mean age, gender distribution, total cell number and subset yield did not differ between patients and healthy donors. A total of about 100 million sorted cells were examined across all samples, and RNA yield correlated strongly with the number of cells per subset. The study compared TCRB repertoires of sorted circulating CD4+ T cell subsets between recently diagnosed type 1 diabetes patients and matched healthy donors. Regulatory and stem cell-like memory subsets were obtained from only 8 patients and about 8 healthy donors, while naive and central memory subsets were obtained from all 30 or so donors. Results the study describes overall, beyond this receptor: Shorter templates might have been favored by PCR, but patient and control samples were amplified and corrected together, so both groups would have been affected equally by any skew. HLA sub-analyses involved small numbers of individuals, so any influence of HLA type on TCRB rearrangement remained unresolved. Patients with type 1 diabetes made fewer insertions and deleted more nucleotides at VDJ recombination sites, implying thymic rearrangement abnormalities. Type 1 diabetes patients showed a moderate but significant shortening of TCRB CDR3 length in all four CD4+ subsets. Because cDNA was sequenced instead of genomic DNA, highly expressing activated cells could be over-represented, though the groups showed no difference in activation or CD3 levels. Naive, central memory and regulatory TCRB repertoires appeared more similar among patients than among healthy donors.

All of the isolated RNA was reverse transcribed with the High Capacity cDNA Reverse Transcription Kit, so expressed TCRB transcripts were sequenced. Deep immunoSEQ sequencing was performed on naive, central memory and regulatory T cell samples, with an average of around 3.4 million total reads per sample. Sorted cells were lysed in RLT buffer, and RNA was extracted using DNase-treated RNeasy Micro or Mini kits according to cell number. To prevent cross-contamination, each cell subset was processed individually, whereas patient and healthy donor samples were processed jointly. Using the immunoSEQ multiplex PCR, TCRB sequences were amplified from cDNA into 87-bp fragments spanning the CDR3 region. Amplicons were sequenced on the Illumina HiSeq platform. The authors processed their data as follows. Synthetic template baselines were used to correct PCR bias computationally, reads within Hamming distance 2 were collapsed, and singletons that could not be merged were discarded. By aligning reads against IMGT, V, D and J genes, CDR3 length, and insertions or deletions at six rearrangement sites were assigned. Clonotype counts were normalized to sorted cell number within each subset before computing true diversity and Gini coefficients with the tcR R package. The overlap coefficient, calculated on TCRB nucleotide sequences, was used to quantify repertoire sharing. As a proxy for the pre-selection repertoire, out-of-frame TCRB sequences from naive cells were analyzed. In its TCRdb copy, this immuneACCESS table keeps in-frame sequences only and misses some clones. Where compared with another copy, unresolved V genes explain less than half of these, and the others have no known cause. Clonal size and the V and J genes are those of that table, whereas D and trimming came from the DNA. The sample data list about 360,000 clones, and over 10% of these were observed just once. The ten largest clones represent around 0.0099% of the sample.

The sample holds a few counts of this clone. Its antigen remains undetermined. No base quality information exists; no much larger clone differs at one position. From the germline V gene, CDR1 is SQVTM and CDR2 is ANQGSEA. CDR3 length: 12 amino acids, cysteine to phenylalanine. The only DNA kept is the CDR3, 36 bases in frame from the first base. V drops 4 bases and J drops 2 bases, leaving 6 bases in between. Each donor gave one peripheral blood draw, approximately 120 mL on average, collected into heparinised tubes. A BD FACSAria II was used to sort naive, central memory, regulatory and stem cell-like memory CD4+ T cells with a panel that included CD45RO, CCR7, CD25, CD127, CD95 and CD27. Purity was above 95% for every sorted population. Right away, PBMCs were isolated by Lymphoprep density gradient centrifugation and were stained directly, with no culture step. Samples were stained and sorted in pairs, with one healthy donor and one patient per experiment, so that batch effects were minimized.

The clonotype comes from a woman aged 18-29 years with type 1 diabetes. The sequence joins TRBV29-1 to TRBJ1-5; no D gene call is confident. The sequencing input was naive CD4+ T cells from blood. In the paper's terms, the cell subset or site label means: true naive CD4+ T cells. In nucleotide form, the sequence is TGCAGCGTTGTGGGAGGCAATCAGCCCCAGCATTTT. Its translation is CSVVGGNQPQHF.